This is a list of T cell receptor beta chains from one sample in a study of cytomegalovirus exposure and HLA in healthy donors. The method was immunoSEQ multiplex PCR; TCRdb's version includes in-frame clones alone and lacks a portion of them. The sample includes some 170,000 clones, 83% of them seen just once. Sequenced material: PBMCs. The receptor source for this set is a man in his fifties or sixties in good health and CMV-seropositive. Both conserved end residues are part of each CDR3. The D gene is left open where the match is weak. Size is omitted from some rows. Given values are once, few, many or a class for expanded clones.

TRBV4-3	TRBJ1-2	NA	NA	TGCGCCAGCAGCCAAGTCGTGGCCTCGGCGGATGGCTACACCTTC	CASSQVVASADGYTF
TRBV7-9	TRBJ2-2	TRBD2	NA	TGTGCCAGCAGCTCGACACTAGCGGGAGGAAACACCGGGGAGCTGTTTTTT	CASSSTLAGGNTGELFF
TRBV4-3	TRBJ1-3	NA	NA	TGCGCCAGCAGCCAAGATGAGGTCGGGACAAGGTATTTT	CASSQDEVGTRYF
TRBV7-9	TRBJ2-1	TRBD2	NA	TGTGCCAGCAGCTCAGCAGGGGCGGGGGGGCCAATCAATGAGCAGTTCTTC	CASSSAGAGGPINEQFF
TRBV5-1	TRBJ2-1	TRBD2	few	TGCGCCAGCAGCCGGGCCGGGACTAAGCCAAGTAAAGCTTACAATGAGCAGTTCTTC	CASSRAGTKPSKAYNEQFF
TRBV28	TRBJ2-2	TRBD2	NA	TGTGCCAGCAGTCGACTAGCGGGGGCTACCGGGGAGCTGTTTTTT	CASSRLAGATGELFF
TRBV6-6	TRBJ2-5	NA	NA	TGTGCCAGCAGTGGGTCTGGGCGGGCGGAGACCCAGTACTTC	CASSGSGRAETQYF
TRBV6-4	TRBJ2-6	NA	NA	TGTGCCAGCAGGCGGGGTCTGAACTCTGGGGCCAACGTCCTGACTTTC	CASRRGLNSGANVLTF
TRBV2	TRBJ1-2	TRBD1	NA	TGTGCCAGAAGGACAGGGGAGGACTATGGCTACACCTTC	CARRTGEDYGYTF
TRBV27	TRBJ2-7	TRBD2	few	TGTGCCAGCAGTTTCCTACTAGCGGGCTCCTACGAGCAGTACTTC	CASSFLLAGSYEQYF
TRBV28	TRBJ1-3	NA	NA	TGTGCCAGCGGCAGGGGCATTGCTGGAAACACCATATATTTT	CASGRGIAGNTIYF
TRBV19	TRBJ2-7	TRBD2	few	TGTGCCAGTAGTCTTAGCGGGAGTGTCTACGAGCAGTACTTC	CASSLSGSVYEQYF
TRBV30	TRBJ2-5	TRBD1	NA	TGTGCCTGGAGTGAAGACAGGGTGGAGACCCAGTACTTC	CAWSEDRVETQYF
TRBV29-1	TRBJ2-5	NA	NA	TGCAGCGGGGGTGGGGGGTACCAAGAGACCCAGTACTTC	CSGGGGYQETQYF
TRBV15	TRBJ1-5	NA	NA	TGTGCCACCAGCAGTACTGAACAGTGGGGGGGTCAGCCCCAGCATTTT	CATSSTEQWGGQPQHF
TRBV11-3	TRBJ2-5	TRBD2	NA	TGTGCCAGCAGCCCTGGGACTAGCGGGAGGGCCGGCGGTGAGACCCAGTACTTC	CASSPGTSGRAGGETQYF
TRBV5-6	TRBJ2-3	NA	NA	TGTGCCAGCAGCACACTAGAAAGCACGCAGTATTTT	CASSTLESTQYF
TRBV19	TRBJ1-2	NA	few	TGTGCCAGTAGTGTCCTACCTTCCGCGATTTATGGCTACACCTTC	CASSVLPSAIYGYTF
TRBV11-2	TRBJ1-6	NA	NA	TGTGCCAGCAGCCCCATCCCGGGATATAATTCACCCCTCCACTTT	CASSPIPGYNSPLHF
TRBV5-4	TRBJ2-1	NA	NA	TGTTCCCCTCGGGGAGTCTCCTACAATGAGCAGTTCTTC	CSPRGVSYNEQFF
TRBV6-6	TRBJ2-7	NA	NA	TGTGCCAGCAGTTACATCGGGGGTGGGTACGAGCAGTACTTC	CASSYIGGGYEQYF
TRBV19	TRBJ2-1	NA	NA	TGTGCCAGTAGTATTGTTACAGGAATCTACAATGAGCAGTTCTTC	CASSIVTGIYNEQFF
TRBV2	TRBJ2-3	TRBD2	NA	TGTGCCAGCACGTGGGACTACACAGATACGCAGTATTTT	CASTWDYTDTQYF
TRBV21-1	TRBJ2-7	NA	NA	TGTGCCAGCAGCAACTGGGCGGGCGCCTACGAGCAGTACTTC	CASSNWAGAYEQYF
TRBV5-6	TRBJ2-7	NA	NA	TGTGCCAGCAGCTTGGCCGGTTGGAGGGATCGGTACGAGCAGTACTTC	CASSLAGWRDRYEQYF